This TCR beta chain is drawn from a study of tumor-infiltrating lymphocytes in primary liver carcinoma. General study findings and limits: Presence in all five tumor regions was observed for only about 7.5-24% of top clones.

Germline CDR1 SQVTM, CDR2 ANQGSEA. The CDR3 runs 12 residues. A note on this clonotype: Its specificity is unknown.

Starting material of about 450 ng total RNA yielded TCR beta cDNA via a constant-region primer. Construction of TCR beta libraries relied on three successive nested multiplex PCR rounds employing slightly modified ARM-PCR. TRBV1-TRBV30 forward primers paired with a C-beta reverse primer drove the first two PCR rounds, approximately 11 cycles each. Using its own MiXCR run on the multiplex PCR reads, TCRdb lists one record per CDR3 protein. The sample shows approximately 60,000 distinct CDR3 sequences, about three quarters of them seen only once. DNA and RNA were both co-extracted from 20-30 mg of bulk tissue that had not been sorted.

The TCR originated in a man in his forties with primary liver carcinoma and hepatitis B virus infection. The chain joins TRBV29-1 to TRBJ2-7; D gene ambiguous. The sample was liver tumor tissue from sampling region 2. The subset: tumor region T2, inferior pole. The CDR3 DNA is TGCATCGTGACATCATCCTCCTACGAGCAGTACTTC. It specifies CIVTSSSYEQYF.